The sequence of this T cell receptor (beta chain) was determined in a study of long-term antiretroviral therapy in people with HIV (dated by TCRdb to 2022 to 2024). About the study as a whole: The earliest samples were collected roughly a decade before the 2015 WHO recommendation for immediate ART, at a time when ART was usually postponed until CD4 counts fell. A retrospective serial study tested whether changes in peripheral blood TRB repertoire composition and diversity were associated with ART initiation and durable HIV suppression. From 25 to 30 adults with confirmed HIV infection, the cohort provided 150 to 200 cryopreserved PBMC samples, gathered serially across a mean of about six years (range 1-12). About 35% of the 30 participants with HIV were female. No cross-contamination during QIAcube processing was seen in test extractions of a monoclonal T-cell line run alongside roughly 30 polyclonal samples.

Reading the germline V gene gives CDR1 SGHRS and CDR2 YFSETQ. The CDR3 measures 16 amino acids from cysteine to phenylalanine. The read is trimmed to its CDR3 DNA, 48 bases read in frame from base 1. V and J are trimmed by 1 base and 2 bases, and the gene matches miss 6 bases of the junction. The paper's findings and limits, for the study overall: HIV repertoires had narrower CDR3 length ranges than controls, and the network structure suggested an antigen-experienced repertoire that shifted only slightly toward naive after ART. Expanded TRB clones identified before ART initiation dominated the repertoire at all time points, although this dominance fluctuated and declined in many PLHIV after ART. Owing to limited PBMC availability, only the TCR beta chain was sequenced, without alpha chain pairing. Unsorted PBMC were profiled instead of sorted CD4+ and CD8+ T cells because pre-ART samples had limited cell numbers. No data were available on ART adherence, viral resistance or therapy changes, limiting inferences about post-ART repertoire changes. ART initiation was associated with a significant increase in TRB diversity, but diversity stayed significantly below transplant donor controls even after long-term ART. The samples span the years 2004 to 2017, and the ART regimens used may be less effective than current regimens.

A note on this clone: Its specific antigen is unknown. Nothing much larger sits one base from this clone, and base qualities are not available.

The immunoSEQ hsTCRB v3.0 assay was used at survey level resolution to sequence the TRB variable region. The target sequencing depth for TRB was roughly 40,000-50,000 T-cell genomes per sample. Pooled TRB libraries were sequenced on an Illumina MiSeq with a v3 150-cycle kit. As for the authors' bioinformatics: Repertoire analysis was performed in R inside a reproducible Nextflow workflow that covered QC, data transformation and analysis. LymphoSeq2, an R package for exploring AIRR-Seq data, was used to implement the custom analyses. A handful of samples that produced fewer than 5000 total TRB sequences were removed, so 150 to 200 HIV repertoires were analyzed. Among the approximately 190 HIV repertoires that were kept, roughly 58 were collected before ART initiation and roughly 130 were collected after ART initiation. Each repertoire was downsampled to 5000 TRB nucleotide sequences, and summary statistics were averaged across 100 downsampling iterations. Only TRB sequences with CDR3 regions of at least seven amino acids were retained for analysis. Diversity was assessed using a clonality score derived from Shannon entropy and using the Gini coefficient. Repertoire networks linked the top 5000 CDR3 amino acid sequences whenever two sequences differed by an edit distance of one. For TRB CDR3 amino acid sequences, GLIPH2 was used to predict antigen specificity groups and MHC restriction. To flag known CMV, EBV, HIV or tissue antigen associations, CDR3 amino acid sequences were matched against VDJdb and McPAS-TCR. Pre-ART, post-ART and control groups were compared with Wilcoxon signed-rank tests and Holm-Bonferroni correction. Not all clones reach the TCRdb copy of this immuneACCESS table, which keeps in-frame sequences only. Checked studies attribute under half of the gap to unresolved V genes and leave the rest unexplained. V and J calls and clone size are as listed in that table; D and trimming were resolved from the DNA. The sample profile shows approximately 29,000 clones; over 90% of them were found once. 10% of the sample is held by the ten biggest clonotypes.

Inclusion was restricted to participants for whom at least one PBMC sample before ART initiation and at least two post-ART samples were available. Treatment was received in the United States of America by all participants with HIV. Before DNA extraction, cryopreserved samples of roughly 0.85-11 million PBMC were thawed and then washed. At the time of the earliest PBMC sample for each participant with HIV, ages ranged from about 23 to 60 years. PBMC samples from each participant spanned 1-4 timepoints before ART initiation and 2-8 timepoints after ART initiation, with a median of 7 samples. Serial HIV viral load, CD4+ T-cell count, ART history and demographic data were obtained for every participant. Genomic DNA was extracted from unsorted PBMC with a Qiagen kit on a QIAcube, processed in batches of 12 samples.

The source was unsorted PBMCs, collected 6.2 years after starting antiretroviral therapy. Rearrangement joined TRBV5-1 to TRBJ2-3; TRBD2 lines up with 8 middle nucleotides. The clonotype originates from a man between 40 and 49 years old with HIV. The CDR3 protein is CASSLSSGSPTDTQYF. The sequence in DNA is TGCGCCAGCAGCTTGTCCAGCGGGAGTCCCACAGATACGCAGTATTTT.